This section outlines one T cell receptor beta chain sequence together with its context. This clone was observed a handful of times. No antigen is known for it. One base away there is no much larger clone; base qualities are not given. Ends trimmed: V by 5 bases, J by 11 bases; bases unmatched to a gene: 9. The CDR3 runs 13 amino acids, cysteine and phenylalanine included. The sequence is cut down to CDR3 DNA, 39 bases in frame from base 1. Via the germline V gene, CDR1 is SGHTA and CDR2 FQGNSA. The CDR3 regions of human TCRbeta chains were analyzed by immunosequencing. The original methods were these. TCRs in the repertoires were matched against a reference library of SARS-CoV-2-specific TCRs that had been generated with the MIRA antigen-specificity platform. Breadth was defined as the fraction of unique TCRs that were SARS-CoV-2-associated. Depth was defined as the fraction of total T cells that were SARS-CoV-2-associated. Using the MIRA data, each spike-specific TCR was assigned both to the spike region to which the TCR was reactive and to a CD4 or CD8 class. Log10-transformed breadth and depth values were compared by one-way ANOVA with Sidak's multiple comparisons tests. Held by TCRdb, this immuneACCESS table contains in-frame sequences only and omits some clones. Under half of the omission traces to an unresolved V gene where checked; the cause of the rest is unknown. V and J calls and clone size are given by that table; D and trimming were obtained from the DNA. The sample table contains 130,000 to 150,000 clones; only one count was recorded for under 95% of them. Together, the top ten hold 5.2% of the sample.

This specimen's time point label, per the study, means: baseline before first vaccination. Vaccinee samples were obtained from the UK trials COV001 and COV002, which included a single-blind randomized controlled phase 2/3 trial of AZD1222 (ChAdOx1 nCoV-19) in healthy adults. Trial participant PBMC samples were collected at day 0 and day 28 after the second dose for TCRbeta chain sequencing. The sample belongs to a study of T cell responses to AZD1222 COVID-19 vaccine (dated by TCRdb to the early 2020s). Study-level background: AZD1222 recipients whose second dose came at about 4 weeks and those whose second dose came at about 12 weeks were combined into one group, since spike-specific TCR depth and breadth did not differ between the two schedules. Trial participants were enrolled by age into 18-55, 56-69 and 70-plus year subgroups, with about 150, 27 and 61 TCR-sequenced participants respectively. A total of 230 to 250 trial participants underwent TCR sequencing, of whom about 200 had received two doses of AZD1222 and some 25 had received two doses of the MenACWY control vaccine.

General findings and caveats noted by the study authors: In the small 56-69-year group, the increase in depth fell short of significance, most likely because of low power. A significant rise in spike-specific TCR breadth and depth was observed after two AZD1222 doses relative to day 0 and relative to MenACWY recipients. Vaccine-associated CD4 TCRs spanned the whole spike protein, with dominant responses in regions 160-218 and 743-854. Only five or six AZD1222 recipients were SARS-CoV-2 seropositive at baseline, limiting conclusions about previously exposed vaccinees. Participants were mostly white British, with more females than males. The authors suggested clonal diversity may have been underestimated. Reportedly, close to half of the unique spike-specific TCRs recognized epitopes lying outside the regions that are mutated in the B.1.351 and B.1.1.7 variants. Because no samples from the day 14 peak response were available, repertoires could be characterized only after the peak T cell response.

The material was peripheral blood, obtained on day 0 of AZD1222 vaccination. The source is an adult in good health. This chain joins TRBV7-2 to TRBJ1-1; 9 bases in between match TRBD1. CDR3 sequence: CASSTVQGASAFF. The nucleotide sequence is given as TGTGCCAGCAGCACCGTACAGGGGGCGTCGGCTTTCTTT.